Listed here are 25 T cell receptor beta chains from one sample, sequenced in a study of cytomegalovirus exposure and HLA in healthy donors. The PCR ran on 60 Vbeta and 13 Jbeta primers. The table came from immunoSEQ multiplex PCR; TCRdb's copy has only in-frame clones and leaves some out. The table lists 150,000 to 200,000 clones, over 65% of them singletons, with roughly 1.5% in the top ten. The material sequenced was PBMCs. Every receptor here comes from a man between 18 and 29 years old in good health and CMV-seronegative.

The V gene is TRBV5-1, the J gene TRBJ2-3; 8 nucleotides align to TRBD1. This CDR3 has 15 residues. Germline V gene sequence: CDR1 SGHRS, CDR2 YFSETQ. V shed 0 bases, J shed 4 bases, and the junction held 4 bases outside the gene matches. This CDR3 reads CASSLGDRGPDTQYF. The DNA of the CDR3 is TGCGCCAGCAGCTTGGGAGACAGGGGACCAGATACGCAGTATTTT.

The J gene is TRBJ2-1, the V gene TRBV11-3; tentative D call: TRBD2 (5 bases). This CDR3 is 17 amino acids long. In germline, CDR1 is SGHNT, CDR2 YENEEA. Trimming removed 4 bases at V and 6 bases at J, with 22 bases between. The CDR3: CASSSIGLWELGNEQFF. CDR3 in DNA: TGTGCCAGCAGCTCAATTGGGTTGTGGGAGTTGGGCAATGAGCAGTTCTTC. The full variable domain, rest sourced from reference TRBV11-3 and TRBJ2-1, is EAGVVQSPRYKIIEKKQPVAFWCNPISGHNTLYWYLQNLGQGPELLIRYENEEAVDDSQLPKDRFSAERLKGVDSTLKIQPAELGDSAVYLCASSSIGLWELGNEQFFGPGTRLTVL.

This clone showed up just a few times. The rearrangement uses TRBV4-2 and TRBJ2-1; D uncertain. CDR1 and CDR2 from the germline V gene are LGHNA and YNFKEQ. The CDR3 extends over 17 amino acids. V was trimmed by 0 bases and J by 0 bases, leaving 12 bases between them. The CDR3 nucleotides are TGTGCCAGCAGCCAAGATCTACCCATTATCTCCTACAATGAGCAGTTCTTC. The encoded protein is CASSQDLPIISYNEQFF.

The CDR3 sequence is CAWSVQKTQYF. CDR3 bases: TGTGCCTGGAGTGTACAGAAGACCCAGTACTTC. This chain connects TRBV30 to TRBJ2-5; no clear D gene. Trimming took off 0 bases at V and 6 bases at J, with 5 bases between the two ends. The CDR3 runs to 11 residues. The germline CDR1 and CDR2 sequences are GTSNPN and SVGIG (reference sequence).

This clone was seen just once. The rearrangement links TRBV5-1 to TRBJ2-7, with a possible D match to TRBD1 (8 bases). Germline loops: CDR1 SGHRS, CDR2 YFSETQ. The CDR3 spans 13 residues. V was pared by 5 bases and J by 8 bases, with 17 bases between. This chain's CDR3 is CASRGGTGSKQYF. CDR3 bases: TGCGCCAGCAGGGGAGGGACAGGTTCTAAGCAGTACTTC.

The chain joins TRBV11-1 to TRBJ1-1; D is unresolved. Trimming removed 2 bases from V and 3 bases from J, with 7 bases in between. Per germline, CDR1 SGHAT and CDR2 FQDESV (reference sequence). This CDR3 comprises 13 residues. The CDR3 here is CASSLMRDTEAFF. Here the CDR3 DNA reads TGTGCCAGCAGCTTAATGCGGGACACTGAAGCTTTCTTT.

The CDR3 DNA reads as TGTGCCAGCAGCGTAGGAGTTTACTCTGGAAACACCATATATTTT. Its protein is CASSVGVYSGNTIYF. V usage is TRBV9 and J usage is TRBJ1-3; D uncertain. Germline assignment: CDR1 SGDLS and CDR2 YYNGEE. Trimming stripped 0 bases from V and 0 bases from J, with 7 bases between. The CDR3 length is 15 residues. Looking up the rest from reference TRBV9 and TRBJ1-3 gives the full variable domain: DSGVTQTPKHLITATGQRVTLRCSPRSGDLSVYWYQQSLDQGLQFLIQYYNGEERAKGNILERFSAQQFPDLHSELNLSSLELGDSALYFCASSVGVYSGNTIYFGEGSWLTVV.

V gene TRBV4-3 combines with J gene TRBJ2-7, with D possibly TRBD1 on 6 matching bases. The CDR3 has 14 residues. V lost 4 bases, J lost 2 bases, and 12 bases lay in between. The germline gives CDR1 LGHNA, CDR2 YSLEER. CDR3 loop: CASSPERDTYEQYF. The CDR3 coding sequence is TGCGCCAGCAGCCCTGAACGGGACACCTACGAGCAGTACTTC.

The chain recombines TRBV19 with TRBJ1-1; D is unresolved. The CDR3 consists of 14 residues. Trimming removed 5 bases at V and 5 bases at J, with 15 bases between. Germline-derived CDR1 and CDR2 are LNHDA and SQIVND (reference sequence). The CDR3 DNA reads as TGTGCCAGTAGTCCGCGCGGAGGGTTAACTGAAGCTTTCTTT. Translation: CASSPRGGLTEAFF. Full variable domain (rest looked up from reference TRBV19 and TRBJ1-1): DGGITQSPKYLFRKEGQNVTLSCEQNLNHDAMYWYRQDPGQGLRLIYYSQIVNDFQKGDIAEGYSVSREKKESFPLTVTSAQKNPTAFYLCASSPRGGLTEAFFGQGTRLTVV.

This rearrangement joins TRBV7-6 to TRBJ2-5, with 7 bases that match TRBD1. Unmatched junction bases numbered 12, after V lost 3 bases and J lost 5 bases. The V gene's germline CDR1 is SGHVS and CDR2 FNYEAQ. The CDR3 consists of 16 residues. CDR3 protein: CASSFTMTGLLETQYF. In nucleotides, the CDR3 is TGTGCCAGCAGCTTCACCATGACAGGGTTATTGGAGACCCAGTACTTC.

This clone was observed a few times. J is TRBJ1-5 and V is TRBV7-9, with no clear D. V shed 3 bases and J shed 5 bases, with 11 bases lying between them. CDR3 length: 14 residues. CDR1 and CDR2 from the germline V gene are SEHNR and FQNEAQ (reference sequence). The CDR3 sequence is CASSFGRSDQPQHF. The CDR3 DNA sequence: TGTGCCAGCAGCTTCGGCAGGTCGGATCAGCCCCAGCATTTT.

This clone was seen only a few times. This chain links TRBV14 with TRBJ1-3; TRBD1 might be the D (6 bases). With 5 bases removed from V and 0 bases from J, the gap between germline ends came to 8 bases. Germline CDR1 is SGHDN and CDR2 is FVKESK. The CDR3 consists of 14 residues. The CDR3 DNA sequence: TGTGCCAGCAGCGGACAGTTCTCTGGAAACACCATATATTTT. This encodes CASSGQFSGNTIYF.

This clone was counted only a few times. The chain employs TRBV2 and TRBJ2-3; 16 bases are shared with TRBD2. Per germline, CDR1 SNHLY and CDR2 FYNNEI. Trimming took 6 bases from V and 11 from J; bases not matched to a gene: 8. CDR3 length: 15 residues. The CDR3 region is CASSDGTSGGVVQYF. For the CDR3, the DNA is TGTGCCAGCAGCGATGGGACTAGCGGGGGGGTAGTGCAGTATTTT.

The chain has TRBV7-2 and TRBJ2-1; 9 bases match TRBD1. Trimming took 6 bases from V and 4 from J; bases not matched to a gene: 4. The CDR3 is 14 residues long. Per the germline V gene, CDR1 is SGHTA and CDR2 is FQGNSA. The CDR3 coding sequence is TGTGCCAGCAGTCAGGACAGGGGATACAATGAGCAGTTCTTC. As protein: CASSQDRGYNEQFF.

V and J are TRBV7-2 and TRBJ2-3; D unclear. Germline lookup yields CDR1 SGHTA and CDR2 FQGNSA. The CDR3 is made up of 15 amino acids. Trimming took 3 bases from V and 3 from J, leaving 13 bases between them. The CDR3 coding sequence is TGTGCCAGCAGCTTCCGGCAGTCTAGGACAGATACGCAGTATTTT. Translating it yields CASSFRQSRTDTQYF. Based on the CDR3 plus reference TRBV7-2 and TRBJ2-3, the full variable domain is GAGVSQSPSNKVTEKGKDVELRCDPISGHTALYWYRQSLGQGLEFLIYFQGNSAPDKSGLPSDRFSAERTGGSVSTLTIQRTQQEDSAVYLCASSFRQSRTDTQYFGPGTRLTVL.

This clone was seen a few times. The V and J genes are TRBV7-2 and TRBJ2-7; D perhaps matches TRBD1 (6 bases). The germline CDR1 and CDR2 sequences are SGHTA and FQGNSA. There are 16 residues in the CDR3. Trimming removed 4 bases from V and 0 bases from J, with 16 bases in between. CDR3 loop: CASSSPGALSSYEQYF. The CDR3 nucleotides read TGTGCCAGCAGCTCCCCAGGGGCCCTTAGCTCCTACGAGCAGTACTTC.

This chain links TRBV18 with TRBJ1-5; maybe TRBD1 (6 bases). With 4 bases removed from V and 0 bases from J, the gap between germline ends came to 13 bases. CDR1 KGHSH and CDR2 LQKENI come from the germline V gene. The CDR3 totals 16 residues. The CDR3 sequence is CASSQQGRVSNQPQHF. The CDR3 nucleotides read TGTGCCAGCTCACAACAGGGTCGAGTTAGCAATCAGCCCCAGCATTTT. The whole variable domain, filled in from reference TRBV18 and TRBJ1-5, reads NAGVMQNPRHLVRRRGQEARLRCSPMKGHSHVYWYRQLPEEGLKFMVYLQKENIIDESGMPKERFSAEFPKEGPSILRIQQVVRGDSAAYFCASSQQGRVSNQPQHFGDGTRLSIL.

CDR3 in DNA: TGTGCCAGCAGCTTAGCAGGGAGCCGCACAGATACGCAGTATTTT. Translation gives CASSLAGSRTDTQYF. The J gene is TRBJ2-3, the V gene TRBV7-2; TRBD2 might be the D (5 bases). The germline V gene encodes CDR1 SGHTA and CDR2 FQGNSA. The CDR3 contains 15 residues. With 0 bases removed from V and 1 base from J, the gap between germline ends came to 8 bases.

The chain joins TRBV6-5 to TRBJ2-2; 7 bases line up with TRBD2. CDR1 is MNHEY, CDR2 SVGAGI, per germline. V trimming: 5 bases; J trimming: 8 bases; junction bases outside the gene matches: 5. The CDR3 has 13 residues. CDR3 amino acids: CASSLFSGGELFF. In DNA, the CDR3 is TGTGCCAGCAGTCTCTTTAGCGGGGGGGAGCTGTTTTTT.

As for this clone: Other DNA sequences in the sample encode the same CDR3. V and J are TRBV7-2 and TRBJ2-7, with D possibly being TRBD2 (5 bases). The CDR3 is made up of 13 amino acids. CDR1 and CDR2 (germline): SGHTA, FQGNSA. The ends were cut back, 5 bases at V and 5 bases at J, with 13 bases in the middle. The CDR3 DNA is TGTGCCAGCAGCCGGGATCGGGGAGACGAGCAGTACTTC. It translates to CASSRDRGDEQYF.

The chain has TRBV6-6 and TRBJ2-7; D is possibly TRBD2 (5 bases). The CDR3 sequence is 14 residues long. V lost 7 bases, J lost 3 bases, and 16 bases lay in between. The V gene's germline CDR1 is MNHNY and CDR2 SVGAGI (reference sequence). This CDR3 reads CASTYFEGRYEQYF. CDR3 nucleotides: TGTGCCAGCACCTACTTTGAGGGTCGCTACGAGCAGTACTTC.

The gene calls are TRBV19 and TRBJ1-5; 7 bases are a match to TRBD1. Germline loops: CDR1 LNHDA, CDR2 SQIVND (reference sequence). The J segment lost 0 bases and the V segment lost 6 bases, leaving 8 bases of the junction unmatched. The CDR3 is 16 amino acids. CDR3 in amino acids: CASRHRGLYSNQPQHF. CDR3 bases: TGTGCCAGTAGACACAGGGGATTATATAGCAATCAGCCCCAGCATTTT.

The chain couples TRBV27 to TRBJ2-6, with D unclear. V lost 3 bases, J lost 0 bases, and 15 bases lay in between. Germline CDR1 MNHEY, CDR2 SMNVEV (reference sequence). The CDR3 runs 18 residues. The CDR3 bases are TGTGCCAGCAGTTTCTATGGCAGGAAGAGCTCTGGGGCCAACGTCCTGACTTTC. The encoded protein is CASSFYGRKSSGANVLTF. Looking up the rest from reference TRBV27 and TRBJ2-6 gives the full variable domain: EAQVTQNPRYLITVTGKKLTVTCSQNMNHEYMSWYRQDPGLGLRQIYYSMNVEVTDKGDVPEGYKVSRKEKRNFPLILESPSPNQTSLYFCASSFYGRKSSGANVLTFGAGSRLTVL.

The CDR3 loop is CASSGGGTQYF. DNA for the CDR3: TGTGCCAGCAGCGGCGGGGGGACCCAGTACTTC. The genes are TRBV4-2 and TRBJ2-5, with 7 bases that match TRBD2. J was trimmed by 7 bases and V by 5 bases; bases with no gene match: 1. This CDR3 spans 11 amino acids. Germline V gene data show CDR1 as LGHNA and CDR2 as YNFKEQ.

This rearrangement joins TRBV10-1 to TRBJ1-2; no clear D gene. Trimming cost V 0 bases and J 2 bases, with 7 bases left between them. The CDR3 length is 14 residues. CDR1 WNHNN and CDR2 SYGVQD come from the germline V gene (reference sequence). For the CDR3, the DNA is TGCGCCAGCAGTGAGTCGCGGTTAAACTATGGCTACACCTTC. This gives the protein CASSESRLNYGYTF.